This TCR beta chain was found in a study of T cell responses to AZD1222 COVID-19 vaccine. Sequenced by immunoSEQ multiplex PCR; TCRdb stores in-frame clones only, minus some. The sample has 100,000 to 150,000 clones; around 83% are singletons. Points from the study as a whole: AZD1222 recipients seropositive at baseline numbered only five or six. Most donors were white British and more were female, and clonal diversity was possibly underestimated.

Notes on this clone: Its antigen is currently unknown.

The sample here was peripheral blood, taken 28 days after the second AZD1222 dose. This clonotype originated in an adult who received the AZD1222 COVID-19 vaccine.

CDR3 region: CASSGTSTDTQYF. DNA of the CDR3: TGTGCCAGCAGCGGAACTAGCACAGATACGCAGTATTTT. The chain links TRBV27 to TRBJ2-3; D call uncertain. Germline-derived CDR1 and CDR2 are MNHEY and SMNVEV (reference sequence). V lost 6 bases and J 0 bases, leaving 7 bases between the germline ends. The CDR3 has 13 residues.